The present TCR beta chain was sequenced within a study of shared clonotypes between healthy human individuals (dated by TCRdb to about 2020). About the investigation overall: Two women and a few men aged 18 to 49 years were included in the cohort. For each donor, CD4 naive and CD4 memory were each run on three plates, CD8 naive on two plates, and CD8 memory on one plate. The study deeply sequenced blood TCR repertoires of five healthy adults to estimate repertoire size and the extent of clonotype sharing between individuals. To increase sequencing depth and limit assay-specific biases, different laboratories used diverse techniques to prepare libraries and sequence TCR repertoires. Leukapheresis yielded between about 0.94 and 8.9 billion PBMCs per donor. General study outcomes and caveats: Sampling was limited to blood, and TCR repertoires in tissue likely differ from TCR repertoires in blood. Incomplete sequencing was indicated by rarefaction of sorted-subset datasets, despite the large sequencing depth. The small number of donors limited the genetic and exposure-history diversity represented. Based on pairwise subsampling, the degree of clonotype sharing among donors was expected to be affected by sequencing depth. Approximately 5% of naive CD4, 3.5% of naive CD8, about 2.1% of memory CD4, and 0.35% to 0.5% of memory CD8 clonotypes were shared across a few donors. Naive subsets generally had larger estimated clonotype richness than memory subsets did. Compared with non-shared clonotypes, clonotypes shared by all four sorted-subset donors had higher generation probabilities.

As concerns this clone: Its recognized antigen is unknown. No base quality information exists; no much larger clone differs at one position.

For the CD8 naive samples, CD45RO-negative cells were positively selected for CCR7, yielding a CD45RA+CCR7+ population from which TemRA cells were excluded. The donors were healthy, HIV-negative adults who had no recently reported acute infections or vaccinations. All donors were Caucasian adults living in Nashville, Tennessee, USA. After blood collection by leukapheresis, PBMCs were isolated using Ficoll-Histopaque density gradient centrifugation and then cryopreserved in the vapor phase of liquid nitrogen. Analytical flow cytometry was used to check the purity and quantity of each magnetically sorted T cell population. Genomic DNA was isolated from every sorted fraction and measured by UV absorbance on a Nanodrop 2000c. Using the deep immunoSEQ assay, multiplex PCR amplified TCR CDR3 regions from genomic DNA. Genomic DNA extracted from each cell subset was distributed evenly over all wells of several immunoSEQ 96-well plates, and each plate served as one replicate. For sorted subsets, 200 to 250 ng of genomic DNA, equivalent to 25,000 to 35,000 T cell genomes, went into each replicate PCR. Purified libraries were measured with a Qubit 3.0 fluorometer, size-checked on a Bioanalyzer 2100, and measured again with the KAPA Library Quantification kit. Every immunoSEQ 96-well plate was sequenced on a separate single-read 150-cycle Illumina NextSeq 550 flow cell. Concerning the study's data processing: The immunoSEQ output contained only junctional sequences without quality scores, so filtering could not match that applied to full-length reads. To assign V/J genes and CDR3, sequences were annotated against IMGT germline references using PyIR, a Python wrapper for IgBLAST v1.9. Reads were filtered out if the reads had weak V/J assignments (E-value above 1e-6), no CDR3, stop codons, out-of-frame junctions, or ambiguous translated residues. V3J clonotypes were defined as sequences sharing the same inferred V gene, J gene, and CDR3 amino acid sequence. Percentage overlap between repertoires was calculated by dividing the number of shared unique clonotypes by the size of the smaller repertoire. Richness of each repertoire was evaluated using RTK rarefaction, the Chao1 estimator, and Recon v2.1 estimates of unobserved clonotypes. Generation probabilities were computed with OLGA for all TCRbeta clonotypes obtained by the gDNA method from a handful of donors. TCRdb carries this immuneACCESS record with in-frame sequences only. Its versions omit some clonotypes, under half of them owing to an unresolved V gene in the studies checked, with the rest unexplained. V and J calls and clone size follow that table, whereas D and trimming were derived from the DNA. In all, the sample holds hundreds of thousands of clones, and roughly 96% of those were seen once. In total, the top ten clones hold about 0.12% of the sample.

This TCR derives from a woman younger than 45 in good health. The specimen was naive CD8+ T cells sorted from blood. Interpreted using the paper, the cell subset or site label stands for: CD45RA+CCR7+.

The DNA is TGCAGCGTTGTCAAAGGGTACAATGAGCAGTTCTTC. It specifies CSVVKGYNEQFF. The sequence joins TRBV29-1 to TRBJ2-1; there is no confident call for the D gene. Trimming at the junction amounts to 4 bases on V and 4 bases on J, and the germline ends lie 8 bases apart. Measured from the cysteine to the phenylalanine, the CDR3 is 12 residues long. Left in the record is the CDR3 DNA by itself, 36 bases read in frame from the first base. The germline V gene sets CDR1 to SQVTM and CDR2 to ANQGSEA.